This entry lists 12 T cell receptor beta chains sequenced from one sample in a study of lung T cells in sarcoidosis with Löfgren's syndrome. From the reads, TCRdb called clonotypes with MiXCR, one entry per CDR3 protein. The profile shows 55,000 to 80,000 distinct CDR3 sequences, around 20% of them singletons. The sequenced sample was CD4+ T cells from PBMCs. The source is a human donor with sarcoidosis (Löfgren's syndrome or another form), or a control subject (not recorded which).

This clonotype showed up many times. The genes are TRBV6-2 or TRBV6-3 and TRBJ2-1; tentatively, D is TRBD1 or TRBD2 (5 bases each). The CDR3 contains 15 residues. Looked up from germline, CDR1 is MNHEY and CDR2 is SVGEGT. V was pared by 1 base and J by 4 bases, with 11 bases between. CDR3 amino acids: CASSYLGELYNEQFF. In nucleotides, the CDR3 is TGTGCCAGCAGTTACTTGGGGGAGTTGTACAATGAGCAGTTCTTC.

This clonotype was seen ten or more times. The CDR3 DNA reads TGTGCCAGCAGAGCCGACTTGGGCAATGAGCAGTTCTTC. Protein sequence: CASRADLGNEQFF. The chain links TRBV6-1 to TRBJ2-1; unclear D gene. Trimming removed 6 bases at V and 6 bases at J, with 12 bases between. The germline V gene has CDR1 MNHNS and CDR2 SASEGT. This CDR3 is built from 13 residues.

The table lists this clonotype with a few counts. CDR3 loop: CASSLQGPDNEQFF. In DNA form, the CDR3 reads TGCGCCAGCAGCTTGCAGGGCCCCGACAATGAGCAGTTCTTC. The chain carries TRBV5-1 and TRBJ2-1; TRBD1 is a possible D gene (5 bases). Germline V gives CDR1 SGHRS, CDR2 YFSETQ. Trimming took 1 base from V and 5 from J, leaving 10 bases between them. CDR3 length: 14 amino acids.

V gene TRBV20-1 combines with J gene TRBJ2-3, with 9 positions matching TRBD1. Germline lookup yields CDR1 DFQATT and CDR2 SNEGSKA (reference sequence). This CDR3 is built from 15 residues. V shed 4 bases, J shed 2 bases, and the junction held 7 bases outside the gene matches. The CDR3 DNA reads TGCAGTGCTACCGGGACAGGGATGATCACAGATACGCAGTATTTT. Translation gives CSATGTGMITDTQYF.

This clonotype is medium-sized in the sample. The J gene is TRBJ2-3, the V gene TRBV6-1, with TRBD2 identical over 10 bases. In germline, CDR1 is MNHNS, CDR2 SASEGT. V lost 6 bases and J lost 1; bases outside the gene matches: 1. The CDR3 runs 14 residues. CDR3 nucleotide sequence: TGTGCCAGCAGGCTAGCGGGGGGCACAGATACGCAGTATTTT. Translated: CASRLAGGTDTQYF.

This clonotype has a count of ten or more. Written as DNA, the CDR3 is TGTGCCAGCTCACCGGTGGGAGGCCCGAACACTGAAGCTTTCTTT. Amino acid sequence: CASSPVGGPNTEAFF. The chain recombines TRBV18 with TRBJ1-1; D is ambiguous. The CDR3 length is 15 residues. The V and J ends lost 3 bases and 1 base respectively, with 12 bases between them. Germline CDR1 KGHSH, CDR2 LQKENI. The full variable domain, its missing parts supplied by reference TRBV18 and TRBJ1-1, is NAGVMQNPRHLVRRRGQEARLRCSPMKGHSHVYWYRQLPEEGLKFMVYLQKENIIDESGMPKERFSAEFPKEGPSILRIQQVVRGDSAAYFCASSPVGGPNTEAFFGQGTRLTVV.

This clonotype was observed at least ten times. The V and J genes are TRBV6-1 and TRBJ1-5; D is possibly TRBD1 (6 bases). There are 18 residues in the CDR3. Germline V gene lookup returns CDR1 MNHNS and CDR2 SASEGT. Deletions cut 4 bases from V and 0 bases from J, with 19 bases between. This chain's CDR3 is CASSVINRQDDSNQPQHF. The CDR3 DNA reads as TGTGCCAGCAGTGTGATTAACCGACAGGACGATAGCAATCAGCCCCAGCATTTT.

This clonotype was observed at least ten times. V usage is TRBV7-6 and J usage is TRBJ2-1; maybe TRBD2 (5 bases). The CDR3 totals 14 residues. Germline V gene data show CDR1 as SGHVS and CDR2 as FNYEAQ. The ends were cut back, 0 bases at V and 8 bases at J, with 11 bases in the middle. The CDR3 DNA sequence: TGTGCCAGCAGCTTAGCGCGAGGGCGGGATGAGCAGTTCTTC. Translated, it gives CASSLARGRDEQFF.

J is TRBJ2-7 and V is TRBV5-1; D gene uncertain. Germline CDR1 SGHRS, CDR2 YFSETQ. Deletions cut 7 bases from V and 3 bases from J, with 14 bases between. The CDR3 length is 13 residues. CDR3 residues: CASDSVLFYEQYV. The CDR3 region has the DNA TGCGCCAGCGATTCGGTCCTTTTCTACGAGCAGTACGTC.

This clonotype turned up a few times. The V call is TRBV5-4, the J call TRBJ2-1; TRBD2 aligns across 9 bases. Germline V CDR1 and CDR2: SGHNT, YYREEE (reference sequence). The CDR3 contains 14 residues. V shed 3 bases and J 10 bases; nucleotides not matched to a gene: 8. For the CDR3, the DNA is TGTGCCAGCAGCTCGGCGGGACTAGCCTCCGAGCAGTTCTTC. It encodes CASSSAGLASEQFF.

This clonotype was picked up a small number of times. The chain combines TRBV4-1 with TRBJ1-5; D possibly corresponds to TRBD1 (5 bases). The CDR3 loop spans 15 amino acids. Trimming removed 2 bases from V and 6 bases from J, with 14 bases in between. Per germline, CDR1 MGHRA and CDR2 YSYEKL. The CDR3 spells CASSQLWGVGQPQHF. As DNA, the CDR3 is TGCGCCAGCAGCCAACTATGGGGGGTGGGTCAGCCCCAGCATTTT.

Points on this clonotype: Given a much more abundant clone one base away, this may be a read error. Here the CDR3 omits its conserved ending phenylalanine or tryptophan, so a read error is the likely source. The rearrangement uses TRBV27 and TRBJ2-7, with D perhaps matching TRBD1 (6 bases). CDR1 is MNHEY and CDR2 is SMNVEV in the germline V gene (reference sequence). The CDR3 totals 15 residues. The V end lost 4 bases, the J end lost 4 bases, and 17 bases lay between the germline ends. Here the CDR3 DNA reads TGTGCCAGCAGTTGGGACGCGAGGGGGTCGTACGAGCAGTACCTC. Encoded protein: CASSWDARGSYEQYL.